Reported below is one T cell receptor beta chain. Sequencing was performed with immunoSEQ multiplex PCR; in TCRdb, only in-frame clones are kept and a portion is missing. The sample includes about 470,000 clones, about nine tenths of them seen just once. This specimen belongs to a study of blood T cell repertoires in COVID-19. The CDR3 sequence is 16 residues long. CDR1 SNHLY and CDR2 FYNNEI come from the germline V gene. Trimming stripped 2 bases from V and 1 base from J, with 12 bases between. The sequenced sample consisted of PBMCs or T cells enriched from blood (not recorded which). This receptor was obtained from a woman in her late teens or twenties who had recovered from COVID-19. The chain links TRBV2 to TRBJ1-5, with D possibly being TRBD1 (5 bases). CDR3 region: CASSEKAGISNQPQHF. The DNA for the CDR3 is TGTGCCAGCAGTGAAAAGGCAGGGATCAGCAATCAGCCCCAGCATTTT.